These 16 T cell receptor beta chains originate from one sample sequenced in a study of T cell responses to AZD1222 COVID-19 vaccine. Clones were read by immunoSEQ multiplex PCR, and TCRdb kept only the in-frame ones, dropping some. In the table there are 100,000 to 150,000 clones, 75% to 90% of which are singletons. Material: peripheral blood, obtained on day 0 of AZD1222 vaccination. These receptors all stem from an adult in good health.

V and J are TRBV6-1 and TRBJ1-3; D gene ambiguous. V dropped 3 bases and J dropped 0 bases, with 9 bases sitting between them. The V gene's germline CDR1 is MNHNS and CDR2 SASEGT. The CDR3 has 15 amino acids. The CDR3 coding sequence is TGTGCCAGCAGTGAGAGACACAGCTCTGGAAACACCATATATTTT. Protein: CASSERHSSGNTIYF.

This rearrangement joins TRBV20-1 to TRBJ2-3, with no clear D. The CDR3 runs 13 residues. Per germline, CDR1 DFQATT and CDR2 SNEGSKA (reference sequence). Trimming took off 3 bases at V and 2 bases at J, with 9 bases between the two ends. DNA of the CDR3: TGCAGTGCTAGTTTCAGGTTCACAGATACGCAGTATTTT. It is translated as CSASFRFTDTQYF.

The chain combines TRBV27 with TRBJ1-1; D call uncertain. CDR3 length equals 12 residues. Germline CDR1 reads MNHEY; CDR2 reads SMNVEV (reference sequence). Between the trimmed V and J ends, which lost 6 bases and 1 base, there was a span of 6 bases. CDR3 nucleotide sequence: TGTGCCAGCAGAGACGGGAACACTGAAGCTTTCTTT. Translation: CASRDGNTEAFF.

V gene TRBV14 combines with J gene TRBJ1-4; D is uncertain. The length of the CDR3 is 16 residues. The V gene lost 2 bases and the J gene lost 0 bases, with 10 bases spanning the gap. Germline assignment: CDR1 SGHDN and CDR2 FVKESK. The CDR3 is CASSQRRAATNEKLFF. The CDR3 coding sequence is TGTGCCAGCAGCCAAAGGAGGGCTGCAACTAATGAAAAACTGTTTTTT.

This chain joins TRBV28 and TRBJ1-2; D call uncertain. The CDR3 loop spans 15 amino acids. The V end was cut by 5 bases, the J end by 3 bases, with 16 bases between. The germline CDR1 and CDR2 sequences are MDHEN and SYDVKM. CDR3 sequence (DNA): TGTGCCAGCAGTGAGACGCAAAACCTCGACTATGGCTACACCTTC. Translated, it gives CASSETQNLDYGYTF.

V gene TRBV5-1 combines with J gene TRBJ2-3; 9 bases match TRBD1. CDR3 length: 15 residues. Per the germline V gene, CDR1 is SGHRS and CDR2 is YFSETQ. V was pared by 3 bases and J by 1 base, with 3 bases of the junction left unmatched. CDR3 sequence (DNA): TGCGCCAGCAGCTACCGGACAGGGGGCACAGATACGCAGTATTTT. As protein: CASSYRTGGTDTQYF.

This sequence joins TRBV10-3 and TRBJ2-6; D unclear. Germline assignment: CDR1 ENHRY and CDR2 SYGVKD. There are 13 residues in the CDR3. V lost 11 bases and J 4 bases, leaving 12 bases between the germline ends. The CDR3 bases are TGTGCCGTCGAGACCGGCGGGGCCAACGTCCTGACTTTC. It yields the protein CAVETGGANVLTF.

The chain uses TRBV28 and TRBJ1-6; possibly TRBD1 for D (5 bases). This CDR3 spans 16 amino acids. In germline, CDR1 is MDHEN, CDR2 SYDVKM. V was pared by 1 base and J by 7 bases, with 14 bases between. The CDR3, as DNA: TGTGCCAGCAGTTTATACGGGACTTTGGGGAATTCACCCCTCCACTTT. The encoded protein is CASSLYGTLGNSPLHF.

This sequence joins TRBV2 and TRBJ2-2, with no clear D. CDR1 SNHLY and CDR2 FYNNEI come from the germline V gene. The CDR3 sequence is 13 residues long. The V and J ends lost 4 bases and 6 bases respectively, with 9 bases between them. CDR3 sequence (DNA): TGTGCCAGCAGTGGCGGATGGGCCGGGGAGCTGTTTTTT. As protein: CASSGGWAGELFF.

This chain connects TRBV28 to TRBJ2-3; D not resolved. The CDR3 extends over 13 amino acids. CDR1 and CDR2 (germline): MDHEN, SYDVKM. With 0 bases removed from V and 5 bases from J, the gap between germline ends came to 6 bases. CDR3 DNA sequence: TGTGCCAGCAGTTTATGGGTGGAAGATACGCAGTATTTT. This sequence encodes CASSLWVEDTQYF.

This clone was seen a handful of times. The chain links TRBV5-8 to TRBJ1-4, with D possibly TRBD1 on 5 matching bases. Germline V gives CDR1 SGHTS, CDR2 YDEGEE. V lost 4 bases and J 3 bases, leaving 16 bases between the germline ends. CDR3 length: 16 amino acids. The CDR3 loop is CASSRRGIVANEKLFF. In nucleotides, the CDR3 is TGTGCCAGCAGCCGCCGGGGCATAGTGGCTAATGAAAAACTGTTTTTT. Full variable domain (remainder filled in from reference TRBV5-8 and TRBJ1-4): EAGVTQSPTHLIKTRGQQATLRCSPISGHTSVYWYQQALGLGLQFLLWYDEGEERNRGNFPPRFSGRQFPNYSSELNVNALELEDSALYLCASSRRGIVANEKLFFGSGTQLSVL.

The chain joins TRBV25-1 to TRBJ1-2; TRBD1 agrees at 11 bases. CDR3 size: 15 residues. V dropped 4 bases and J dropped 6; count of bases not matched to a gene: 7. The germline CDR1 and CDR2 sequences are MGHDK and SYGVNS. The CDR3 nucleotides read TGTGCCAGCAGTGGCATTGGGACAGGGGGAGATGGCTACACCTTC. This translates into CASSGIGTGGDGYTF.

The CDR3 here is CASRVHGAVGTEAFF. The CDR3 DNA is TGTGCCAGCAGGGTTCATGGGGCAGTAGGGACTGAAGCTTTCTTT. The chain recombines TRBV28 with TRBJ1-1; maybe TRBD1 (5 bases). Per germline, CDR1 MDHEN and CDR2 SYDVKM. V lost 6 bases and J lost 5, with 19 bases in between. This CDR3 has 15 residues.

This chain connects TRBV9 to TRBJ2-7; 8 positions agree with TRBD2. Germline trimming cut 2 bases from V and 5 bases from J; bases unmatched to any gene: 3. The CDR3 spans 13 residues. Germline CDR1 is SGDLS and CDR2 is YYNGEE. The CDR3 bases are TGTGCCAGCAGCGTCGGTAGCGGGAACGAGCAGTACTTC. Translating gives CASSVGSGNEQYF.

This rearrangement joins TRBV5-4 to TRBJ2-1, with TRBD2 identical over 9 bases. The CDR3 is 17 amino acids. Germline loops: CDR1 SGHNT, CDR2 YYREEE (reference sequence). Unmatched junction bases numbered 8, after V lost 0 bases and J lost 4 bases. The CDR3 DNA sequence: TGTGCCAGCAGCTTGGCGGGCGCGGGAGGGCGGTACAATGAGCAGTTCTTC. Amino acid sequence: CASSLAGAGGRYNEQFF.

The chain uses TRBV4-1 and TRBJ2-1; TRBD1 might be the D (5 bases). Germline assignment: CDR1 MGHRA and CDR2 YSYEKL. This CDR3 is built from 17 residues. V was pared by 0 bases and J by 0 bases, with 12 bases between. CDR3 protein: CASSQDHGTGSYNEQFF. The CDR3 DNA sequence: TGCGCCAGCAGCCAAGATCATGGTACAGGCTCCTACAATGAGCAGTTCTTC.